This T cell receptor (beta chain) was retrieved from a study of T cell responses to AZD1222 COVID-19 vaccine. Study-level findings and limits: Baseline serostatus was positive in only six AZD1222 recipients. Females outnumbered males among donors, who were mostly white British; clonal diversity was possibly underestimated. Receipt of two AZD1222 doses was followed by a rise in Spike-specific TCR breadth and depth. A reported finding is that nearly half of spike-specific TCRs target unmutated variant regions.

A note on this clone: As yet, its antigen is unknown.

Germline loops: CDR1 LNHDA, CDR2 SQIVND (reference sequence). J lost 5 bases, V lost 1 base, and 13 bases had no gene match. The CDR3 covers 17 residues. The method was immunoSEQ multiplex PCR; TCRdb's version includes in-frame clones alone and lacks a portion of them. The table shows approximately 160,000 clones, with roughly nine tenths occurring only once. The V and J genes are TRBV19 and TRBJ1-2; 7 bases line up with TRBD1. Sequencing was performed on peripheral blood, taken on day 0 of AZD1222 vaccination. This receptor was taken from an adult in good health. The DNA for the CDR3 is TGTGCCAGTAGTATAGTACGTACAGGGGCCGCGTATTATGGCTACACCTTC. Translated: CASSIVRTGAAYYGYTF.